This T cell receptor (beta chain) was recorded in a study of shared clonotypes between healthy human individuals. Whole-study results and caveats: Rarefaction gave evidence that sorted-subset sequencing remained incomplete despite large depth. Several donors shared 4.5% to 6.5% of their naive CD4 clonotypes. A generally larger estimated richness was seen in naive subsets than in memory subsets.

The CDR3 sequence is 11 residues long. Germline CDR1 and CDR2: MDHEN and SYDVKM. This clone was detected a few times. Its antigen is currently unknown. Each sample came from a Caucasian adult donor living in Nashville, Tennessee. The protocol was immunoSEQ multiplex PCR, while the TCRdb copy is restricted to in-frame clones and leaves out a portion. The sample carries around 1.1 million clones, 75% to 85% recorded once. V usage is TRBV28 and J usage is TRBJ2-5, with a possible D match to TRBD2 (5 bases). The J call may be wrong; the DNA end is better matched by TRBJ2-7. The specimen sequenced was memory CD4+ T cells from PBMCs. Indicated subset: CD45RA-negative fraction. This receptor was identified in a man younger than 30 in good health. Some clones in this sample may be carry-over from other donors' samples. CDR3: CASSLRGEQYF. The CDR3 coding sequence is TGTGCCAGCAGTTTACGGGGCGAGCAGTACTTC.